The present entry profiles one T cell receptor (beta chain) with its context. This specimen comes from a study of blood T cell repertoires in COVID-19. Data came from immunoSEQ multiplex PCR; TCRdb stores just in-frame clones and leaves some out. The table has 350,000 to 450,000 clones, 65% to 90% seen once; the top ten hold roughly 7.1%. This CDR3 region has 15 residues. Germline CDR1 reads SGHNT; CDR2 reads YYREEE (reference sequence). V was pared by 4 bases and J by 6 bases, with 17 bases between. The sequence was obtained from an older woman with COVID-19, enrolled during active disease. Sequencing was performed on peripheral blood. V usage is TRBV5-4 and J usage is TRBJ2-1; tentatively, D is TRBD2 (7 bases). In DNA form, the CDR3 reads TGTGCCAGCAGCCTAGCGAGGGGAGGGGGCAATGAGCAGTTCTTC. This sequence encodes CASSLARGGGNEQFF.